The 25 T cell receptor beta chains below come from one sample, sequenced in a study of cytomegalovirus exposure and HLA in healthy donors. PCR was performed using 60 Vbeta and 13 Jbeta primers. Clones were sequenced by immunoSEQ multiplex PCR, and TCRdb holds only the in-frame ones, with some missing. The sample holds around 200,000 clones, roughly 85% seen once. Material for sequencing was PBMCs. Source of these receptors: a woman in her 30s in good health and CMV-seropositive.

The V call is TRBV29-1, the J call TRBJ1-1, with 7 bases identical to TRBD1. The CDR3 length is 11 residues. The germline gives CDR1 SQVTM, CDR2 ANQGSEA. Trimming removed 6 bases from V and 10 bases from J; junction bases left unmatched: 8. CDR3 coding DNA: TGCAGCGTACGGGACAGCTTGGGAGCTTTCTTT. It encodes CSVRDSLGAFF.

The genes are TRBV6-1 and TRBJ1-4; D is possibly TRBD1 (5 bases). V dropped 8 bases and J dropped 8 bases, with 15 bases sitting between them. Germline loops: CDR1 MNHNS, CDR2 SASEGT. The CDR3 covers 13 residues. DNA for the CDR3: TGTGCCAGCGGGCGGGACCGAAGGGAAAAACTGTTTTTT. It yields the protein CASGRDRREKLFF.

V and J are TRBV29-1 and TRBJ2-5; no definite D call. Per the germline V gene, CDR1 is SQVTM and CDR2 is ANQGSEA. Trimming took off 4 bases at V and 1 base at J, with 7 bases between the two ends. CDR3 length: 12 amino acids. CDR3 amino acids: CSVGHSQETQYF. The CDR3, as DNA: TGCAGCGTTGGACACAGCCAAGAGACCCAGTACTTC.

The chain uses TRBV5-1 and TRBJ1-6, with TRBD1 identical over 7 bases. This CDR3 is built from 14 residues. In germline, CDR1 is SGHRS, CDR2 YFSETQ. V gave up 0 bases and J gave up 11 bases; unmatched junction bases: 5. CDR3 coding DNA: TGCGCCAGCAGCTTGGACAGGGGTGGGCCACCCCTCCACTTT. Translating it yields CASSLDRGGPPLHF.

The chain carries TRBV19 and TRBJ2-1, with TRBD2 identical over 9 bases. The CDR3 sequence is 16 residues long. The V and J ends lost 4 bases and 7 bases, in that order; junction bases with no gene match: 11. Germline V gene sequence: CDR1 LNHDA, CDR2 SQIVND (reference sequence). DNA of the CDR3: TGTGCCAGTAGTACCCCCTGGGCGGGGGGGCGAAATGAGCAGTTCTTC. Translation: CASSTPWAGGRNEQFF.

The chain combines TRBV19 with TRBJ1-1; 7 nucleotides align to TRBD1. The length of the CDR3 is 15 residues. V dropped 4 bases and J dropped 0; count of bases not matched to a gene: 5. Germline CDR1 is LNHDA and CDR2 is SQIVND (reference sequence). The CDR3 is CASSRGQLMNTEAFF. CDR3 DNA: TGTGCCAGTAGTAGGGGACAGCTAATGAACACTGAAGCTTTCTTT.

The chain recombines TRBV29-1 with TRBJ2-5; D uncertain. Deletions cut 3 bases from V and 3 bases from J, with 8 bases between. Germline values: CDR1 SQVTM, CDR2 ANQGSEA. The CDR3 runs to 12 residues. The CDR3 here is CSVDGYEETQYF. The CDR3 bases are TGCAGCGTTGACGGGTATGAAGAGACCCAGTACTTC.

Here the CDR3 reads CASRPDRVSTNEKLFF. The CDR3 nucleotides read TGTGCCAGTAGGCCTGACAGGGTATCAACTAATGAAAAACTGTTTTTT. The chain links TRBV19 to TRBJ1-4; 7 bases map to TRBD1. Germline V lookup: CDR1 LNHDA, CDR2 SQIVND (reference sequence). J lost 0 bases, V lost 6 bases, and 7 bases had no gene match. This CDR3 spans 16 amino acids.

The genes are TRBV19 and TRBJ1-2, with no clear D. Germline V CDR1 and CDR2: LNHDA, SQIVND (reference sequence). The CDR3 is 13 residues long. The ends were cut back, 2 bases at V and 5 bases at J, with 9 bases in the middle. The CDR3 loop is CASSIRETYGYTF. In nucleotides, the CDR3 is TGTGCCAGTAGTATACGGGAAACTTATGGCTACACCTTC.

This clone occurred a few times. The chain is built from TRBV4-3 and TRBJ2-1; 9 bases match TRBD2. J lost 8 bases, V lost 0 bases, and 11 bases had no gene match. Looked up from germline, CDR1 is LGHNA and CDR2 is YSLEER. This CDR3 region has 17 residues. The CDR3 loop reads CASSQEAAGGPLDEQFF. In DNA, the CDR3 is TGCGCCAGCAGCCAAGAGGCGGCGGGAGGGCCTCTCGATGAGCAGTTCTTC.

This clone showed up just a few times. The J gene is TRBJ2-7, the V gene TRBV5-5, with TRBD2 identical over 7 bases. Trimming at V came to 5 bases and at J to 6 bases, leaving 8 bases not matched to a gene. Germline CDR1 SGHKS, CDR2 YYEKEE (reference sequence). CDR3 size: 13 residues. The CDR3 nucleotides read TGTGCCAGCAGGGCCCGCGGGAGCCTCGAGCAGTACTTC. This encodes CASRARGSLEQYF.

The chain recombines TRBV7-2 with TRBJ2-3, with D possibly matching TRBD2 (5 bases). There are 14 residues in the CDR3. Germline values: CDR1 SGHTA, CDR2 FQGNSA. Trimming removed 4 bases at V and 4 bases at J, with 12 bases between. CDR3 residues: CASSSTPGSDTQYF. The CDR3 region has the DNA TGTGCCAGCAGCTCGACGCCGGGATCAGATACGCAGTATTTT.

This chain connects TRBV12-5 to TRBJ2-1; 7 bases align to TRBD2. The V gene's germline CDR1 is LGHNT and CDR2 FRNRAP. V lost 8 bases, J lost 13 bases, and 8 bases stayed unmatched. This CDR3 has 11 residues. The CDR3: CASLGGPDQFF. The CDR3 region has the DNA TGTGCTAGTTTGGGAGGGCCAGATCAGTTCTTC. Based on the CDR3 plus reference TRBV12-5 and TRBJ2-1, the full variable domain is DARVTQTPRHKVTEMGQEVTMRCQPILGHNTVFWYRQTMMQGLELLAYFRNRAPLDDSGMPKDRFSAEMPDATLATLKIQPSEPRDSAVYFCASLGGPDQFFGPGTRLTVL.

CDR3 protein: CASSSPMRYTF. CDR3 nucleotides: TGTGCCAGCAGCTCCCCTATGCGCTACACCTTC. This chain joins TRBV7-9 and TRBJ1-2, with D unclear. V was trimmed by 4 bases and J by 9 bases, leaving 9 bases between them. CDR1 SEHNR and CDR2 FQNEAQ come from the germline V gene (reference sequence). This CDR3 is 11 amino acids long.

The rearrangement links TRBV7-9 to TRBJ2-7; 8 bases map to TRBD2. Germline V gene data show CDR1 as SEHNR and CDR2 as FQNEAQ (reference sequence). The CDR3 is 13 amino acids. V lost 2 bases to trimming and J lost 7 bases; unmatched junction nucleotides: 4. The CDR3 sequence: CASSLQASGEQYF. CDR3 nucleotide sequence: TGTGCCAGCAGCTTACAGGCTAGCGGGGAGCAGTACTTC.

The chain joins TRBV2 to TRBJ1-1, with a tentative D call TRBD1 (6 bases). Germline assignment: CDR1 SNHLY and CDR2 FYNNEI. The CDR3 has 18 residues. Trimming stripped 3 bases from V and 1 base from J, with 21 bases between. The CDR3 protein is CASSDITRQVRWNTEAFF. The DNA of the CDR3 is TGTGCCAGCAGTGACATAACTCGACAGGTCCGGTGGAACACTGAAGCTTTCTTT.

V gene TRBV10-2 combines with J gene TRBJ2-3; 7 bases match TRBD2. There are 12 residues in the CDR3. The ends lost 7 bases at V and 5 bases at J; junction bases unmatched: 3. The germline V gene has CDR1 WSHSY and CDR2 SAAADI. CDR3 loop: CASTGRRDTQYF. CDR3 sequence (DNA): TGCGCCAGCACCGGGAGGCGAGATACGCAGTATTTT.

This rearrangement joins TRBV30 to TRBJ2-7, with 8 nucleotides matching TRBD1. The CDR3 consists of 15 residues. Germline assignment: CDR1 GTSNPN and CDR2 SVGIG (reference sequence). V lost 5 bases, J lost 1 base, and 10 bases stayed unmatched. In nucleotides, the CDR3 is TGTGCCTGGGGACAGGTGGGGACAGGTTCCTACGAGCAGTACTTC. Residues: CAWGQVGTGSYEQYF.

This chain connects TRBV29-1 to TRBJ1-4; tentative D call: TRBD1 (6 bases). The germline V gene encodes CDR1 SQVTM and CDR2 ANQGSEA. This CDR3 is 14 amino acids long. The germline V and J ends were trimmed by 4 bases and 1 base, with 10 bases remaining between them. CDR3 sequence: CSVALRGTNEKLFF. In DNA form, the CDR3 reads TGCAGCGTTGCTCTCAGGGGAACTAATGAAAAACTGTTTTTT.

About this clone: Other DNA sequences of this sample code for an identical CDR3. The chain combines TRBV7-7 with TRBJ2-5; TRBD1 matches 8 bases. V gave up 4 bases and J gave up 3 bases; unmatched junction bases: 1. Germline V gene sequence: CDR1 SSHAT, CDR2 FNYEAQ (reference sequence). CDR3 size: 13 residues. The CDR3 region has the DNA TGTGCCAGCAGCTCAGGGGGCGAAGAGACCCAGTACTTC. Translation: CASSSGGEETQYF.

The rearrangement joins TRBV30 to TRBJ2-5, with D maybe TRBD1 (6 bases). The CDR3 runs 13 residues. With 4 bases removed from V and 4 bases from J, the gap between germline ends came to 13 bases. Germline values: CDR1 GTSNPN, CDR2 SVGIG (reference sequence). The CDR3, as DNA: TGTGCCTGGACGGCGGCAGGGGTAGAGACCCAGTACTTC. Translation gives CAWTAAGVETQYF.

The chain uses TRBV2 and TRBJ1-2, with D perhaps TRBD1 (5 bases). Trimming cost V 4 bases and J 6 bases, with 6 bases left between them. The CDR3 has 11 residues. Per the germline V gene, CDR1 is SNHLY and CDR2 is FYNNEI. The CDR3 sequence: CASSVTDGYTF. In DNA, the CDR3 is TGTGCCAGCAGTGTGACAGATGGCTACACCTTC.

The V call is TRBV10-3, the J call TRBJ1-5; D uncertain. The V gene lost 2 bases and the J gene lost 2 bases, with 4 bases spanning the gap. This CDR3 is 13 amino acids long. Germline-derived CDR1 and CDR2 are ENHRY and SYGVKD. CDR3 loop: CAISEAGNQPQHF. DNA for the CDR3: TGTGCCATCAGTGAGGCAGGCAATCAGCCCCAGCATTTT.

The sample holds a few counts of this clone. The chain has TRBV2 and TRBJ2-1, with TRBD1 matching 8 bases. V lost 6 bases and J lost 5; bases outside the gene matches: 9. The CDR3 runs 15 residues. Germline V gene lookup returns CDR1 SNHLY and CDR2 FYNNEI. The CDR3 sequence is CASRKMTGDNNEQFF. CDR3 sequence (DNA): TGTGCCAGCAGAAAGATGACAGGGGACAACAATGAGCAGTTCTTC.

The chain recombines TRBV2 with TRBJ1-2; tentatively, D is TRBD1 (6 bases). The CDR3 totals 14 residues. Trimming pared 7 bases from V and 4 bases from J, leaving 16 bases between. Germline V gene data show CDR1 as SNHLY and CDR2 as FYNNEI. CDR3 sequence (DNA): TGTGCCAGCACCAGACAGGAGACGACCTATGGCTACACCTTC. Its protein product is CASTRQETTYGYTF.